The next 15 T cell receptor beta chains were all read from a single sample in a study of T cells after yellow fever vaccination. In TCRdb, the 5' RACE reads were re-called with MiXCR into one record per CDR3 protein. Of about 630,000 distinct CDR3 sequences listed, 12% are singletons. Sequencing was performed on PBMCs, taken on the day of the yellow fever booster vaccination. These receptors originate from a young man who received the YFV17D yellow fever vaccine.

J is TRBJ2-3 and V is TRBV7-8; D call uncertain. The V gene's germline CDR1 is SGHVS and CDR2 FQNEAQ. V shed 3 bases and J shed 0 bases, with 7 bases lying between them. The CDR3 has 14 residues. CDR3 residues: CASSFILSTDTQYF. CDR3 coding DNA: TGTGCCAGCAGCTTTATTCTAAGCACAGATACGCAGTATTTT.

The V and J genes are TRBV6-5 and TRBJ2-7; TRBD2 is a possible D gene (6 bases). Trimming stripped 0 bases from V and 3 bases from J, with 12 bases between. In germline, CDR1 is MNHEY, CDR2 SVGAGI. The CDR3 is 15 residues long. CDR3 sequence (DNA): TGTGCCAGCAGTTACTCAGGATCCGGGGGCTACGAGCAGTACTTC. Amino acid sequence: CASSYSGSGGYEQYF.

The V call is TRBV5-1, the J call TRBJ2-1; possible D gene TRBD2, 6 bases. V lost 5 bases and J 0 bases, leaving 12 bases between the germline ends. The CDR3 has 15 residues. Germline V gene lookup returns CDR1 SGHRS and CDR2 YFSETQ. In nucleotides, the CDR3 is TGCGCCAGCAGAATAGCGGTTCACTCCTACAATGAGCAGTTCTTC. Its translation is CASRIAVHSYNEQFF.

The gene calls are TRBV20-1 and TRBJ2-5, with TRBD2 matching over 7 bases. The CDR3 runs to 17 residues. Looked up from germline, CDR1 is DFQATT and CDR2 is SNEGSKA (reference sequence). V lost 0 bases, J lost 4 bases, and 14 bases stayed unmatched. CDR3 loop: CSARDAHRRGSGETQYF. The CDR3 DNA sequence: TGCAGTGCTAGAGATGCTCACCGGCGGGGGTCCGGAGAGACCCAGTACTTC.

This clonotype turned up a few times. CDR3 nucleotides: TGCGCCAGCAGTAGGGCACCGCAAGAGACCCAGTACTTC. Residues: CASSRAPQETQYF. V and J are TRBV10-2 and TRBJ2-5; D unclear. The CDR3 runs 13 residues. Looked up from germline, CDR1 is WSHSY and CDR2 is SAAADI. V lost 5 bases and J lost 2, with 9 bases in between.

V usage is TRBV6-2 or TRBV6-3 and J usage is TRBJ2-6; D is uncertain. This CDR3 is built from 16 residues. Germline assignment: CDR1 MNHEY and CDR2 SVGEGT. V was pared by 8 bases and J by 0 bases, with 14 bases between. This chain's CDR3 is CASDQVGTSGANVLTF. The CDR3 coding sequence is TGTGCCAGCGACCAGGTGGGAACCTCTGGGGCCAACGTCCTGACTTTC.

This clonotype was seen ten or more times. The rearrangement uses TRBV25-1 and TRBJ2-1, with D possibly matching TRBD1 (6 bases). This CDR3 has 14 residues. V was trimmed by 4 bases and J by 8 bases, leaving 15 bases between them. Germline values: CDR1 MGHDK, CDR2 SYGVNS. In DNA form, the CDR3 reads TGTGCCAGCAGTGCCCGCAGGGGCCGGGATGAGCAGTTCTTC. This codes for CASSARRGRDEQFF.

In this sample, this clonotype turned up many times. The chain is built from TRBV20-1 and TRBJ2-1, with TRBD2 identical over 8 bases. The CDR3 extends over 13 amino acids. The germline V gene encodes CDR1 DFQATT and CDR2 SNEGSKA (reference sequence). V shed 6 bases, J shed 4 bases, and the junction held 5 bases outside the gene matches. The CDR3 is CSAGTRVYNEQFF. For the CDR3, the DNA is TGCAGTGCCGGGACTAGGGTTTACAATGAGCAGTTCTTC.

CDR3 sequence: CASSLSLRAYNEQFF. In DNA, the CDR3 is TGTGCCAGCAGCCTATCCCTAAGAGCCTACAATGAGCAGTTCTTC. The chain carries TRBV7-2 and TRBJ2-1, with no clear D. This CDR3 comprises 15 residues. V lost 5 bases, J lost 2 bases, and 13 bases lay in between. The germline V gene has CDR1 SGHTA and CDR2 FQGNSA.

The gene calls are TRBV12-3 or TRBV12-4 and TRBJ2-3; D ambiguous. V dropped 8 bases and J dropped 7 bases, with 7 bases sitting between them. CDR3 length: 10 residues. DNA for the CDR3: TGTGCCAGCGGCTCAAATACGCAGTATTTT. This encodes CASGSNTQYF.

There are many counts of this clonotype. This chain joins TRBV15 and TRBJ2-1, with 7 bases identical to TRBD2. CDR1 and CDR2 (germline): LNHNV, YYDKDF (reference sequence). The CDR3 contains 15 residues. The V and J ends lost 0 bases and 4 bases, in that order; junction bases with no gene match: 3. CDR3 in amino acids: CATSRELATYNEQFF. The CDR3 region has the DNA TGTGCCACCAGCAGAGAACTAGCGACTTACAATGAGCAGTTCTTC. Full variable domain (missing parts from reference TRBV15 and TRBJ2-1): DAMVIQNPRYQVTQFGKPVTLSCSQTLNHNVMYWYQQKSSQAPKLLFHYYDKDFNNEADTPDNFQSRRPNTSFCFLDIRSPGLGDTAMYLCATSRELATYNEQFFGPGTRLTVL.

This clonotype appeared many times. This chain links TRBV6-5 with TRBJ2-1, with 12 bases identical to TRBD2. The CDR3 is made up of 16 amino acids. Germline assignment: CDR1 MNHEY and CDR2 SVGAGI. The V gene end was trimmed by 3 bases and the J gene end by 3 bases; junction bases not matched to a gene: 3. CDR3 nucleotides: TGTGCCAGCAGTTATAGGACTAGCGGGATCTACAATGAGCAGTTCTTC. Protein product: CASSYRTSGIYNEQFF.

This clonotype has a handful of counts. The CDR3 reads CASSFLGITLSSYNEQFF. Written as DNA, the CDR3 is TGTGCCAGCAGTTTTCTGGGGATCACTTTGAGCTCCTACAATGAGCAGTTCTTC. The chain is built from TRBV12-3 or TRBV12-4 and TRBJ2-1; no reliable D call. The V end was cut by 3 bases, the J end by 0 bases, with 18 bases between. The CDR3 is made up of 18 amino acids.

The chain joins TRBV5-1 to TRBJ2-7; tentatively, D is TRBD2 (5 bases). Trimming took 2 bases from V and 2 from J, leaving 11 bases between them. The germline gives CDR1 SGHRS, CDR2 YFSETQ. This CDR3 spans 14 amino acids. This CDR3 reads CASSFSRDTYEQYF. The DNA of the CDR3 is TGCGCCAGCAGCTTCTCCCGGGATACCTACGAGCAGTACTTC.

The chain has TRBV6-1 and TRBJ2-6; D call uncertain. The CDR3 has 16 residues. Trimming took off 3 bases at V and 2 bases at J, with 11 bases between the two ends. From germline, CDR1 is MNHNS and CDR2 SASEGT. The CDR3 is CASSDGSSAGANVLTF. Written as DNA, the CDR3 is TGTGCCAGCAGTGACGGTAGTAGTGCTGGGGCCAACGTCCTGACTTTC.